This TCR beta chain derives from a study of T-cell reconstitution after alpha-beta-depleted transplantation in children. The study's findings and limits: Once a year had passed after transplant, T-cell counts and diversity came mostly from newly produced T cells. After transplant, at about two months, alpha-beta T cells were reportedly derived from several hundred expanded graft clones. Some patients owed their high day-60 TCRbeta diversity to surviving recipient T cells and thymic progenitors.

Trimming pared 1 base from V and 5 bases from J, leaving 6 bases between. The CDR3 totals 13 residues. The germline CDR1 and CDR2 sequences are KGHSH and LQKENI. Preparation of the TCRbeta library involved a method that used unique molecular identifiers. TCRdb passed the PCR reads through MiXCR, listing each CDR3 protein once. Of about 150,000 distinct CDR3 sequences listed, around 10% are singletons. This clonotype was counted ten times or more. Antigen specificity is unknown. The rearrangement joins TRBV18 to TRBJ1-3; D not certain. The starting material was PBMCs, obtained before TCRalphabeta/CD19-depleted stem cell transplant. The receptor's source is a boy aged 2-9 years with acute myeloid leukemia, due to receive a stem cell transplant. This CDR3 reads CASSPQDRNTIYF. In nucleotides, the CDR3 is TGTGCCAGCTCACCACAGGACCGAAACACCATATATTTT.